Only one count was recorded for the clone carrying this TCR beta chain. The antigen remains unidentified. Researchers ran the PCR with 60 Vbeta and 13 Jbeta primers. TCRdb's copy holds only in-frame clones and misses some; the assay was immunoSEQ multiplex PCR. The sample holds 200,000 to 250,000 clones, around 86% seen once. This sample is part of a study of cytomegalovirus exposure and HLA in healthy donors. Study-level findings and limits: In a later analysis, V- and J-gene trimming of beta chains associated with a DCLRE1C missense variant, replicated independently. Follow-up analysis found HLA locus-dependent TCR association rates, highest for DRB1 and lowest for HLA-C.

CDR3 size: 15 residues. Germline V gives CDR1 MNHEY, CDR2 SMNVEV (reference sequence). V trimming: 5 bases; J trimming: 4 bases; junction bases outside the gene matches: 6. The clonotype was recovered from a woman aged 40 to 50 in good health and CMV-seronegative. Sequencing input: PBMCs. The chain combines TRBV27 with TRBJ1-4; TRBD1 aligns across 8 bases. The CDR3 protein is CASSNLGQVNEKLFF. For the CDR3, the DNA is TGTGCCAGCAGTAACTTGGGACAGGTTAATGAAAAACTGTTTTTT. Drawing the rest from reference TRBV27 and TRBJ1-4, the complete variable domain is EAQVTQNPRYLITVTGKKLTVTCSQNMNHEYMSWYRQDPGLGLRQIYYSMNVEVTDKGDVPEGYKVSRKEKRNFPLILESPSPNQTSLYFCASSNLGQVNEKLFFGSGTQLSVL.